A selection of T cell receptor beta chains follows, all from one sample in a study of beta chain features in type 1 diabetes. The assay was immunoSEQ multiplex PCR, and TCRdb's table has in-frame clones only and misses some. The sample comprises 900,000 or so clones, about 17% of which are singletons, and around 0.02% rests with the top ten. The specimen was naive CD4+ T cells from blood. Source of these receptors: a woman younger than 35 in good health. CDR3s include the opening cysteine and the closing phenylalanine or tryptophan. D genes are given only for firm matches. A clone size is listed for some rows: how often the clone was seen (once, few, many), or a class if it is expanded.

CASSSKKGQETQYF | TGTGCCAGCAGCTCGAAAAAGGGACAAGAGACCCAGTACTTC | TRBJ2-5 | NA | TRBV5-4 | few
CASSLQRGNLGYEQYF | TGTGCCAGCTCACTCCAAAGGGGGAACCTAGGGTACGAGCAGTACTTC | TRBJ2-7 | NA | TRBV18 | NA
CASSLIIAGRDNEQFF | TGTGCCAGCAGTTTAATTATCGCGGGACGCGACAATGAGCAGTTCTTC | TRBJ2-1 | NA | TRBV28 | NA
CASSFGQGPYEQYF | TGTGCCAGCAGCTTCGGACAGGGACCCTACGAGCAGTACTTC | TRBJ2-7 | TRBD1 | TRBV7-9 | few
CASRRGRGRQETQYF | TGTGCCAGCAGGAGGGGCAGGGGACGACAAGAGACCCAGTACTTC | TRBJ2-5 | NA | TRBV7-2 | NA
CSARSGDLAFF | TGCAGTGCTAGATCAGGGGATCTAGCTTTCTTT | TRBJ1-1 | NA | TRBV20-1 | few
CASSRTGGRGTEAFF | TGTGCCAGCAGCCGGACGGGGGGCCGGGGCACTGAAGCTTTCTTT | TRBJ1-1 | NA | TRBV9 | few
CASSQDQGYYEQYF | TGCGCCAGCAGCCAAGATCAGGGCTACTACGAGCAGTACTTC | TRBJ2-7 | NA | TRBV4-3 | few
CASSLVTGGTDTQYF | TGCGCCAGCAGCTTGGTGACAGGGGGCACAGATACGCAGTATTTT | TRBJ2-3 | TRBD1 | TRBV5-1 | NA
CASSQTGTGPYEQYF | TGTGCCAGCAGCCAGACCGGGACAGGGCCCTACGAGCAGTACTTC | TRBJ2-7 | TRBD1 | TRBV7-3 | NA
CASSNSGGENEQYF | TGTGCCAGCAGTAATAGCGGTGGGGAGAACGAGCAGTACTTC | TRBJ2-7 | NA | TRBV27 | NA
CASSLGTGLNTEAFF | TGTGCCAGCAGCTTAGGGACAGGTCTGAACACTGAAGCTTTCTTT | TRBJ1-1 | TRBD1 | TRBV11-2 | NA
CATNSPDTQYF | TGTGCCACAAACAGCCCAGATACGCAGTATTTT | TRBJ2-3 | NA | TRBV28 | NA
CASSRQGSGELFF | TGTGCCAGTAGTAGACAGGGTTCCGGGGAGCTGTTTTTT | TRBJ2-2 | TRBD1 | TRBV19 | few
CASSLAGVGYNEQFF | TGCGCCAGCAGCTTGGCGGGAGTCGGCTATAATGAGCAGTTCTTC | TRBJ2-1 | NA | TRBV5-1 | few
CASSLASGRDNEQFF | TGCGCCAGCAGCTTGGCGAGCGGGAGGGACAATGAGCAGTTCTTC | TRBJ2-1 | TRBD2 | TRBV5-1 | NA